The rows below give T cell receptor beta chains drawn from one sample of a study of OX40 agonist ivuxolimab in advanced cancers. Some clones are missing from TCRdb's copy, which holds only in-frame ones; the method was immunoSEQ multiplex PCR. The data show about 79,000 clones, roughly 84% seen once. The sample was CD4+ or CD8+ T cells sorted from blood, taken in a trial of the OX40 agonist ivuxolimab. The receptors stem from an adult with an advanced solid tumor such as melanoma, head and neck, liver or kidney cancer. Both conserved end residues are part of each CDR3. Fields, in order: J gene, CDR3 length, clone size, D gene, V gene, CDR3 protein, CDR3 DNA. A D gene is named only where the DNA matches it firmly. Only some rows state a clone size, as once, few, many or a class for expanded clones.

J gene: TRBJ1-1
CDR3 length: 11
clone size: few
D gene: -
V gene: TRBV9
CDR3 protein: CASSVDGAAFF
CDR3 DNA: TGTGCCAGCAGCGTAGATGGGGCAGCTTTCTTT

J gene: TRBJ2-7
CDR3 length: 16
clone size: -
D gene: -
V gene: TRBV9
CDR3 protein: CASSVGSGILSYEQYF
CDR3 DNA: TGTGCCAGCAGCGTAGGGTCAGGGATCCTCTCCTACGAGCAGTACTTC

J gene: TRBJ1-1
CDR3 length: 14
clone size: -
D gene: -
V gene: TRBV19
CDR3 protein: CASSPGAENTEAFF
CDR3 DNA: TGTGCCAGTAGTCCGGGGGCTGAGAACACTGAAGCTTTCTTT

J gene: TRBJ2-1
CDR3 length: 16
clone size: -
D gene: TRBD2
V gene: TRBV9
CDR3 protein: CASSSVGTSGKGEQFF
CDR3 DNA: TGTGCCAGCAGCTCCGTGGGGACTAGCGGGAAGGGTGAGCAGTTCTTC

J gene: TRBJ2-7
CDR3 length: 15
clone size: -
D gene: -
V gene: TRBV5-4
CDR3 protein: CASSLGGTMDDEQYF
CDR3 DNA: TGTGCCAGCAGCTTAGGCGGGACGATGGATGACGAGCAGTACTTC

J gene: TRBJ2-7
CDR3 length: 12
clone size: -
D gene: -
V gene: TRBV19
CDR3 protein: CASSRRVGEQYF
CDR3 DNA: TGTGCCAGTAGTCGCAGGGTCGGCGAGCAGTACTTC

J gene: TRBJ2-2
CDR3 length: 15
clone size: few
D gene: -
V gene: TRBV6-4
CDR3 protein: CASSVSGENTGELFF
CDR3 DNA: TGTGCCAGCAGTGTGAGTGGAGAGAACACCGGGGAGCTGTTTTTT

J gene: TRBJ1-1
CDR3 length: 11
clone size: -
D gene: -
V gene: TRBV28
CDR3 protein: CASSSRPRAFF
CDR3 DNA: TGTGCCAGCAGTTCCCGACCAAGGGCTTTCTTT

J gene: TRBJ2-7
CDR3 length: 16
clone size: once
D gene: TRBD2
V gene: TRBV27
CDR3 protein: CASSLSGTSVAYEQYF
CDR3 DNA: TGTGCCAGCAGTTTATCCGGGACTAGCGTCGCCTACGAGCAGTACTTC

J gene: TRBJ2-7
CDR3 length: 15
clone size: -
D gene: TRBD2
V gene: TRBV7-2
CDR3 protein: CASSSSGLAGSEQYF
CDR3 DNA: TGTGCCAGCAGCTCGTCCGGGCTAGCGGGAAGTGAGCAGTACTTC

J gene: TRBJ2-2
CDR3 length: 18
clone size: once
D gene: TRBD2
V gene: TRBV28
CDR3 protein: CASSLFRLAGADTGELFF
CDR3 DNA: TGTGCCAGCAGTTTATTCCGACTAGCGGGAGCAGACACCGGGGAGCTGTTTTTT

J gene: TRBJ2-3
CDR3 length: 16
clone size: -
D gene: -
V gene: TRBV14
CDR3 protein: CASSPLRKGGTDTQYF
CDR3 DNA: TGTGCCAGCAGCCCCCTCCGGAAAGGGGGCACAGATACGCAGTATTTT

J gene: TRBJ2-1
CDR3 length: 18
clone size: -
D gene: -
V gene: TRBV11-3
CDR3 protein: CASSITTPAEGLIYEQFF
CDR3 DNA: TGTGCCAGCAGCATCACAACCCCCGCGGAGGGCCTAATCTATGAGCAGTTCTTC

J gene: TRBJ2-5
CDR3 length: 15
clone size: -
D gene: TRBD1
V gene: TRBV25-1
CDR3 protein: CASSTGTGGFETQYF
CDR3 DNA: TGTGCCAGCAGTACCGGGACAGGGGGCTTTGAGACCCAGTACTTC

J gene: TRBJ2-7
CDR3 length: 18
clone size: -
D gene: TRBD2
V gene: TRBV11-3
CDR3 protein: CASSLGLAGGKIPYEQYF
CDR3 DNA: TGTGCCAGCAGCTTAGGACTAGCGGGAGGCAAGATCCCCTACGAGCAGTACTTC

J gene: TRBJ2-1
CDR3 length: 14
clone size: once
D gene: TRBD2
V gene: TRBV19
CDR3 protein: CASSIAGGADEQFF
CDR3 DNA: TGTGCCAGTAGTATAGCGGGAGGAGCGGATGAGCAGTTCTTC

J gene: TRBJ2-7
CDR3 length: 14
clone size: -
D gene: TRBD2
V gene: TRBV14
CDR3 protein: CASSRVRGGHEQYF
CDR3 DNA: TGTGCCAGCAGCCGGGTCCGGGGAGGGCACGAGCAGTACTTC

J gene: TRBJ1-5
CDR3 length: 13
clone size: -
D gene: -
V gene: TRBV4-1
CDR3 protein: CASSQGWNQPQHF
CDR3 DNA: TGCGCCAGCTCTCAGGGGTGGAATCAGCCCCAGCATTTT

J gene: TRBJ1-1
CDR3 length: 13
clone size: -
D gene: -
V gene: TRBV27
CDR3 protein: CASSYGVYTEAFF
CDR3 DNA: TGTGCCAGCAGTTACGGGGTATACACTGAAGCTTTCTTT

J gene: TRBJ2-5
CDR3 length: 14
clone size: many
D gene: TRBD1
V gene: TRBV7-2
CDR3 protein: CASSLQWDRETQYF
CDR3 DNA: TGTGCCAGCAGCTTACAATGGGACAGAGAGACCCAGTACTTC